This TCR beta chain was observed in a study of regulatory T cells in long-lasting Graves disease. General study results and limits: Those with persistent disease had in common more public clonotypes (2,741) than new patients (around 910).

This sample's time point: newly diagnosed GD, antithyroid drugs for less than 3 months. PBMC-derived RNA was used for the TCR library. Combining iRepertoire HTBI primers with Arm-PCR of CDR3 regions, the authors built TCR beta libraries. MiXCR was run by TCRdb on the multiplex PCR reads, yielding one entry per CDR3 protein. The table lists roughly 530,000 distinct CDR3 sequences, roughly a sixth of them singletons. V gave up 6 bases and J gave up 3 bases, with 14 bases separating them. The CDR3 is made up of 14 amino acids. The germline V gene has CDR1 SEHNR and CDR2 FQNEAQ (reference sequence). This clonotype was observed once. What it binds is not known. These sequences were also reported in another study, on T cells in Graves' hyperthyroidism and ophthalmopathy.

Material: peripheral blood mononuclear cells (PBMCs), obtained at new diagnosis, from a patient treated with antithyroid drugs. This chain joins TRBV7-9 and TRBJ1-2; tentative D call: TRBD1 (5 bases). This clonotype was sampled from a woman aged 35-65 years with Graves disease. Here the CDR3 reads CASSPRWGYYGYTF. The DNA of the CDR3 is TGTGCCAGCAGTCCTAGGTGGGGGTACTATGGCTACACCTTC.